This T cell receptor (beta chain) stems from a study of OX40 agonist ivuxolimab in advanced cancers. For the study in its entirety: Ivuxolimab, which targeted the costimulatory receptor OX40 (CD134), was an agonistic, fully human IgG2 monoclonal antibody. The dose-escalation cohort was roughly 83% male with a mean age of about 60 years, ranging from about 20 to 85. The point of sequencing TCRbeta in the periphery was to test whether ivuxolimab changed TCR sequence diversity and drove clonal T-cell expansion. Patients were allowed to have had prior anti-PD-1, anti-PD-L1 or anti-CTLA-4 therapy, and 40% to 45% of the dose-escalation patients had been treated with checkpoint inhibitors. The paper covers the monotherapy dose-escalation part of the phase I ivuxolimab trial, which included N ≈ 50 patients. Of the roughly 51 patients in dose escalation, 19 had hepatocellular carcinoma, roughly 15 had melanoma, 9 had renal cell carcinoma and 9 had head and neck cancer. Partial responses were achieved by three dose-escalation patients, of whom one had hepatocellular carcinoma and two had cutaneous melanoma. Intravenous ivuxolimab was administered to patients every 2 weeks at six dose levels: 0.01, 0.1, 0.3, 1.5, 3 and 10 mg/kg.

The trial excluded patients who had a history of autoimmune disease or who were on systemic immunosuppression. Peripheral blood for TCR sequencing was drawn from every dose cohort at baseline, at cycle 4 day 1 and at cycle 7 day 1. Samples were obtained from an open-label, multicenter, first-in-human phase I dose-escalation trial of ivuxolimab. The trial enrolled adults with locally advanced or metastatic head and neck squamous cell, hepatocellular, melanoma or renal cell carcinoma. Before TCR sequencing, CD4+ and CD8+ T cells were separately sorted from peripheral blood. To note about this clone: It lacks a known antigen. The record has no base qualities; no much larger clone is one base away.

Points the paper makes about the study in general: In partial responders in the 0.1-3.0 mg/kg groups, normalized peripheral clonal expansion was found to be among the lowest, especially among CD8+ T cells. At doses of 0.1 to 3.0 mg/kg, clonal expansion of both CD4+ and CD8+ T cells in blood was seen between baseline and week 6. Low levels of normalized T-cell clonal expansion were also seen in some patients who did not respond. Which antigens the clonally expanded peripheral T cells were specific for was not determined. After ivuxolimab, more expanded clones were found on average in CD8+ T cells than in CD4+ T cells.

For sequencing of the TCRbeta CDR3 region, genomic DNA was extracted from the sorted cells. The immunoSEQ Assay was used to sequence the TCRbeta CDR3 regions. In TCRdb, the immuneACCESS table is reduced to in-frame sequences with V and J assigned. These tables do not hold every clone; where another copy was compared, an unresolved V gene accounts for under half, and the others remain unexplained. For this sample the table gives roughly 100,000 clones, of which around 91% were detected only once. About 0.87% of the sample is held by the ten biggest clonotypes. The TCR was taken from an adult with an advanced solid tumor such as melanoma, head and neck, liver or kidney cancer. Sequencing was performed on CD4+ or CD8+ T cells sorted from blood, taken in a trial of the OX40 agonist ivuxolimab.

The DNA reads TGTGCCAGCAGTTTCCCCATCTATGGCTACACCTTC. Its amino acids are CASSFPIYGYTF. The receptor chain draws on TRBV28 and TRBJ1-2; the D segment cannot be called with confidence. The germline V gene sets CDR1 to MDHEN and CDR2 to SYDVKM. Trimming takes 3 bases from V and 4 bases from J, and the germline ends sit 6 bases apart. The CDR3, cysteine through phenylalanine, is 12 amino acids long. The entry retains the CDR3 DNA only, 36 bases that are in frame from base 1.